This TCR beta chain was obtained from a study of graft-versus-host responses after intestinal transplantation. Overall study context: Each recipient received a multivisceral, liver-intestinal, or isolated intestinal graft. Every recipient had anti-thymocyte globulin induction and approximately 3 years of tacrolimus plus steroids. Study observations and caveats: Within the allografts of patients who had graft-donor T cell macrochimerism, graft-versus-host to host-versus-graft clonal ratios were high.

Some clones are missing from TCRdb's copy, which holds only in-frame ones; the method was immunoSEQ multiplex PCR. The table has about 85,000 clones, roughly 85% seen once; the top ten hold roughly 0.8%. A note on this clone: Its matching antigen is unknown.

Sample: unstimulated CD4+ T cells sorted from spleen or lymph node cells, taken before intestinal transplant. The receptor's source is a human donor who received an intestinal transplant.

The CDR3 spells CASTRAGEQYF. The CDR3 nucleotides are TGTGCCAGCACGAGGGCGGGCGAGCAGTACTTC. The V call is TRBV7-9, the J call TRBJ2-7, with D tentatively TRBD2 (5 bases). Germline CDR1 reads SEHNR; CDR2 reads FQNEAQ (reference sequence). Trimming removed 7 bases at V and 6 bases at J, with 10 bases between. The CDR3 has 11 amino acids. The variable domain in full, completed from reference TRBV7-9 and TRBJ2-7, reads DTGVSQNPRHKITKRGQNVTFRCDPISEHNRLYWYRQTLGQGPEFLTYFQNEAQLEKSRLLSDRFSAERPKGSFSTLEIQRTEQGDSAMYLCASTRAGEQYFGPGTRLTVT.